This entry lists 11 T cell receptor beta chains sequenced from one sample in a study of cytomegalovirus exposure and HLA in healthy donors. The primer mix had 60 Vbeta and 13 Jbeta primers. Sequencing was performed with immunoSEQ multiplex PCR; in TCRdb, only in-frame clones are kept and a portion is missing. The sample lists some 180,000 clones; 70% to 80% were seen once. Sequencing used PBMCs. The source of these receptors is a young woman in good health and CMV-seropositive.

This rearrangement joins TRBV5-4 to TRBJ2-5; 9 nucleotides line up with TRBD2. The V gene's germline CDR1 is SGHNT and CDR2 YYREEE (reference sequence). V was pared by 3 bases and J by 3 bases, with 6 bases of the junction left unmatched. The CDR3 extends over 15 amino acids. The CDR3 DNA follows: TGTGCCAGCAGCTGGGGGGCTAGCGGGAAAGAGACCCAGTACTTC. Translation gives CASSWGASGKETQYF.

This sequence joins TRBV30 and TRBJ2-1; 10 nucleotides line up with TRBD2. The CDR3 totals 14 residues. V gave up 1 base and J gave up 7 bases; unmatched junction bases: 4. Germline values: CDR1 GTSNPN, CDR2 SVGIG (reference sequence). The CDR3 is CAWSELAGINEQFF. The CDR3 DNA sequence: TGTGCCTGGAGTGAACTAGCGGGGATAAATGAGCAGTTCTTC.

This rearrangement joins TRBV7-9 to TRBJ1-5; D gene ambiguous. The CDR3 consists of 12 residues. Trimming pared 1 base from V and 10 bases from J, leaving 8 bases between. Germline CDR1 SEHNR, CDR2 FQNEAQ (reference sequence). CDR3: CASSLESRPQHF. The CDR3 DNA reads TGTGCCAGCAGCTTAGAAAGCCGTCCCCAGCATTTT.

This rearrangement joins TRBV18 to TRBJ2-5; 8 bases are shared with TRBD1. Per the germline V gene, CDR1 is KGHSH and CDR2 is LQKENI. The CDR3 loop spans 15 amino acids. J lost 4 bases, V lost 1 base, and 5 bases had no gene match. DNA for the CDR3: TGTGCCAGCTCACCACAGCAGGGGGCCGGAGAGACCCAGTACTTC. This gives the protein CASSPQQGAGETQYF.

This rearrangement joins TRBV4-3 to TRBJ2-7, with no clear D. CDR3 length: 14 amino acids. V dropped 0 bases and J dropped 1 base, with 7 bases sitting between them. Germline CDR1 and CDR2: LGHNA and YSLEER. CDR3 sequence reads: CASSQEAHSYEQYF. In nucleotides, the CDR3 is TGCGCCAGCAGCCAAGAGGCCCATTCCTACGAGCAGTACTTC.

This rearrangement joins TRBV7-9 to TRBJ2-1; 7 positions agree with TRBD2. V shed 0 bases, J shed 4 bases, and the junction held 3 bases outside the gene matches. CDR1 SEHNR and CDR2 FQNEAQ come from the germline V gene (reference sequence). CDR3 length: 15 residues. CDR3 DNA: TGTGCCAGCAGCTTAGCAAGCGGGGAATACAATGAGCAGTTCTTC. Residues: CASSLASGEYNEQFF.

This chain joins TRBV27 and TRBJ2-1; D possibly corresponds to TRBD1 (6 bases). The length of the CDR3 is 16 residues. Per germline, CDR1 MNHEY and CDR2 SMNVEV (reference sequence). Deletions cut 4 bases from V and 0 bases from J, with 13 bases between. The CDR3, as DNA: TGTGCCAGCAGTTCCCCTAGGGGGAGCTCCTACAATGAGCAGTTCTTC. It translates to CASSSPRGSSYNEQFF.

The chain joins TRBV15 to TRBJ2-7; the D is unclear. Trimming cost V 1 base and J 5 bases, with 9 bases left between them. The CDR3 sequence is 13 residues long. Germline values: CDR1 LNHNV, CDR2 YYDKDF (reference sequence). The CDR3 DNA follows: TGTGCCACCAGCAGAGCGAGGCAACACGAGCAGTACTTC. Its protein product is CATSRARQHEQYF.

This clone appeared a few times. The chain uses TRBV9 and TRBJ1-3; 8 nucleotides line up with TRBD1. Germline V gene lookup returns CDR1 SGDLS and CDR2 YYNGEE. Trimming removed 3 bases from V and 2 bases from J; junction bases left unmatched: 1. This CDR3 is 14 amino acids long. The CDR3 nucleotides are TGTGCCAGCAGCGGGACAGGGACTGGAAACACCATATATTTT. This encodes CASSGTGTGNTIYF. Combining the CDR3 with reference TRBV9 and TRBJ1-3 gives the whole variable domain DSGVTQTPKHLITATGQRVTLRCSPRSGDLSVYWYQQSLDQGLQFLIQYYNGEERAKGNILERFSAQQFPDLHSELNLSSLELGDSALYFCASSGTGTGNTIYFGEGSWLTVV.

The rearrangement uses TRBV7-6 and TRBJ2-7; 10 nucleotides line up with TRBD1. This CDR3 has 15 amino acids. Germline values: CDR1 SGHVS, CDR2 FNYEAQ. J was trimmed by 2 bases and V by 5 bases; bases with no gene match: 6. This CDR3 is CASSPRQGATYEQYF. DNA of the CDR3: TGTGCCAGCAGCCCCCGACAGGGGGCGACCTACGAGCAGTACTTC.

The CDR3 loop is CASSQARGAGAYNEQFF. CDR3 coding DNA: TGCGCCAGCAGCCAAGCCCGGGGAGCGGGGGCCTACAATGAGCAGTTCTTC. The V call is TRBV4-1, the J call TRBJ2-1; 8 bases agree with TRBD2. The CDR3 loop spans 17 amino acids. Looked up from germline, CDR1 is MGHRA and CDR2 is YSYEKL. The ends lost 1 base at V and 2 bases at J; junction bases unmatched: 7.